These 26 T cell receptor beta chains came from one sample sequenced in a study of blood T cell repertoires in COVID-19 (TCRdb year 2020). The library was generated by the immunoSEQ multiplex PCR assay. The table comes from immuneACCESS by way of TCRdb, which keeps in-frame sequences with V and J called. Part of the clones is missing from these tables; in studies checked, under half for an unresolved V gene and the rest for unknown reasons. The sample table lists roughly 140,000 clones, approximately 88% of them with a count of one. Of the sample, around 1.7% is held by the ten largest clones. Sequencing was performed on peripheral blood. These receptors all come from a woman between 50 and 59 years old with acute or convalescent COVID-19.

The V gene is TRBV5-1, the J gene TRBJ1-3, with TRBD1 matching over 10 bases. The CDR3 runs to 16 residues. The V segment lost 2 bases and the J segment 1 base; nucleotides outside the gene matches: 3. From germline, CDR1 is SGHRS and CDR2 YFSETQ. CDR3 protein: CASSFRQGASGNTIYF. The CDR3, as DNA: TGCGCCAGCAGCTTTCGACAGGGGGCATCTGGAAACACCATATATTTT.

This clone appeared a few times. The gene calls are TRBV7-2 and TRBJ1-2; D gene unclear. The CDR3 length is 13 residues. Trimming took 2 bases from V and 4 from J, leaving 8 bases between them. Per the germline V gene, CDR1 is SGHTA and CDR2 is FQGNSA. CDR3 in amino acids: CASSLTASYGYTF. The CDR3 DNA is TGTGCCAGCAGCTTAACAGCCTCCTATGGCTACACCTTC.

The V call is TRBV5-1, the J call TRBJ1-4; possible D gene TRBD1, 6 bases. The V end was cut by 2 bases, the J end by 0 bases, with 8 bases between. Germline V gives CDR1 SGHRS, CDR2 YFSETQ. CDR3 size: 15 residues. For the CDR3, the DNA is TGCGCCAGCAGCTTCGCAGGGGCAACTAATGAAAAACTGTTTTTT. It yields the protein CASSFAGATNEKLFF.

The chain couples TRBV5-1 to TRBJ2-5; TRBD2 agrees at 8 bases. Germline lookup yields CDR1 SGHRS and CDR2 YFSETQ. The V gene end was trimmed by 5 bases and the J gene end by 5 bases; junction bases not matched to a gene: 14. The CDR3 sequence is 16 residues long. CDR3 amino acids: CASRPTPTGGVETQYF. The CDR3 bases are TGCGCCAGCAGGCCTACCCCTACGGGGGGGGTGGAGACCCAGTACTTC.

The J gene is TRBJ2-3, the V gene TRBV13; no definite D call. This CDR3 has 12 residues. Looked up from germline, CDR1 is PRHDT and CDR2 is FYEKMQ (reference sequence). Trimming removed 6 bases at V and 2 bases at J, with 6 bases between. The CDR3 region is CASSLLTDTQYF. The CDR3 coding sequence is TGTGCCAGCAGTTTACTCACAGATACGCAGTATTTT.

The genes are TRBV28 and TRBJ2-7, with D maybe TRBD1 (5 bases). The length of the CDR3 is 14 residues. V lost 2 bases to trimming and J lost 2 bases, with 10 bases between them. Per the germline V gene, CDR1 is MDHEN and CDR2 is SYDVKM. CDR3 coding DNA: TGTGCCAGCAGTTTACCCCCAGGGCCCTACGAGCAGTACTTC. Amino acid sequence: CASSLPPGPYEQYF. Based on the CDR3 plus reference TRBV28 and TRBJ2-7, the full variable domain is DVKVTQSSRYLVKRTGEKVFLECVQDMDHENMFWYRQDPGLGLRLIYFSYDVKMKEKGDIPEGYSVSREKKERFSLILESASTNQTSMYLCASSLPPGPYEQYFGPGTRLTVT.

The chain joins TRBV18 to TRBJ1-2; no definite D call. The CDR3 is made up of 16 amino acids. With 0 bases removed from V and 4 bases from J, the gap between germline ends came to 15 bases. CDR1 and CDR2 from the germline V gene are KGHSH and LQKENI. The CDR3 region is CASSPPSGSMFYGYTF. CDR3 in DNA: TGTGCCAGCTCACCACCGTCGGGGAGTATGTTCTATGGCTACACCTTC. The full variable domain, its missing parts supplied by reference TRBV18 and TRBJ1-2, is NAGVMQNPRHLVRRRGQEARLRCSPMKGHSHVYWYRQLPEEGLKFMVYLQKENIIDESGMPKERFSAEFPKEGPSILRIQQVVRGDSAAYFCASSPPSGSMFYGYTFGSGTRLTVV.

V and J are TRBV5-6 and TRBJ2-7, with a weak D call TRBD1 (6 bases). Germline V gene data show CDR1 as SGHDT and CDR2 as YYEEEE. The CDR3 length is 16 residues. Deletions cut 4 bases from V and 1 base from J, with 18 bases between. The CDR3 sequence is CASSPRPGVNSYEQYF. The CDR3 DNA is TGTGCCAGCAGCCCCCGCCCAGGGGTCAATTCCTACGAGCAGTACTTC.

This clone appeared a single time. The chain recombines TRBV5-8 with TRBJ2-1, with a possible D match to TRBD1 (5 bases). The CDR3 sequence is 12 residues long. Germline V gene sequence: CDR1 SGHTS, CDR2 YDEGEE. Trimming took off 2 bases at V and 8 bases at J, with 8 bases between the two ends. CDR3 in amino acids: CASSFPGHEQFF. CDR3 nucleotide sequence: TGTGCCAGCAGCTTCCCAGGGCATGAGCAGTTCTTC.

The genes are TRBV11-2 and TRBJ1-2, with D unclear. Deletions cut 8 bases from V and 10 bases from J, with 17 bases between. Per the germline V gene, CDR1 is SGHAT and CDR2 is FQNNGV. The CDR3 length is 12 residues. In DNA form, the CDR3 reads TGTGCCAGCGCAAAAGCGGCCGCTATCTACACCTTC. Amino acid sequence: CASAKAAAIYTF.

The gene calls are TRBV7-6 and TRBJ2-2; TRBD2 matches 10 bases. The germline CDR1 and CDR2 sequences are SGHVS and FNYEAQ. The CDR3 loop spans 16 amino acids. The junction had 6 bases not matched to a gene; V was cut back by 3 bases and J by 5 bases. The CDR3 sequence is CASSFVAGGLTGELFF. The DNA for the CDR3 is TGTGCCAGCAGCTTCGTAGCGGGGGGCCTGACCGGGGAGCTGTTTTTT.

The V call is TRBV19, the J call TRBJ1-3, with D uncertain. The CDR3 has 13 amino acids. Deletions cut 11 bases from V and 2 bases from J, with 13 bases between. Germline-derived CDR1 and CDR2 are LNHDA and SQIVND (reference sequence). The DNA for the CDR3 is TGTGCCTGCCGAGCTCGAACTGGAAACACCATATATTTT. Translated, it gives CACRARTGNTIYF.

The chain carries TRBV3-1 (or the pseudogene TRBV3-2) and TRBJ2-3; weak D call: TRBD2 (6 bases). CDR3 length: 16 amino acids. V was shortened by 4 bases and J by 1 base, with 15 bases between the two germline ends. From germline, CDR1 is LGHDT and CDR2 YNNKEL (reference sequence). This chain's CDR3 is CASSPFGIAGTDTQYF. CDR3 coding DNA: TGTGCCAGCAGCCCTTTTGGAATAGCGGGCACAGATACGCAGTATTTT.

This CDR3 is CASSLTRDEQYF. The CDR3 DNA follows: TGTGCCAGCAGCTTAACACGGGACGAGCAGTACTTC. The genes are TRBV7-2 and TRBJ2-7; the D is unclear. The CDR3 length is 12 residues. CDR1 and CDR2 from the germline V gene are SGHTA and FQGNSA. With 2 bases removed from V and 5 bases from J, the gap between germline ends came to 7 bases.

This chain's CDR3 is CASSEDRADEKLFF. In DNA form, the CDR3 reads TGTGCCAGCAGTGAGGACAGGGCGGATGAAAAACTGTTTTTT. The chain employs TRBV6-1 and TRBJ1-4; 8 bases fit TRBD1. V lost 3 bases, J lost 6 bases, and 3 bases stayed unmatched. The CDR3 has 14 amino acids. Per the germline V gene, CDR1 is MNHNS and CDR2 is SASEGT.

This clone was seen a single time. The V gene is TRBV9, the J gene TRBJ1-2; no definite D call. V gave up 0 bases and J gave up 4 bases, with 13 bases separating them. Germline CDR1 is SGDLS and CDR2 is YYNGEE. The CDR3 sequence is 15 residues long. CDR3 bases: TGTGCCAGCAGCGTAGGGGCAGTAGAGTCCTATGGCTACACCTTC. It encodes CASSVGAVESYGYTF.

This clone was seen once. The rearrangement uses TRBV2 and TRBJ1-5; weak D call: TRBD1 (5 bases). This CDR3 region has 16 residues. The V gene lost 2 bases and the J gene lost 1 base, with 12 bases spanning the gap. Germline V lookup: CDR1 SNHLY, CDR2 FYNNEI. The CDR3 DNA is TGTGCCAGCAGTGAATCCGGCAGGGCCAGCAATCAGCCCCAGCATTTT. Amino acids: CASSESGRASNQPQHF.

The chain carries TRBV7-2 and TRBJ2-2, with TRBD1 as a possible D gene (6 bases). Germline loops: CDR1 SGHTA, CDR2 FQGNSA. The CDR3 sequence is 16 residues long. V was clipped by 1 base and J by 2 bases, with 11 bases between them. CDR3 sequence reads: CASSLGGQANTGELFF. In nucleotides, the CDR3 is TGTGCCAGCAGCTTAGGGGGGCAGGCCAACACCGGGGAGCTGTTTTTT.

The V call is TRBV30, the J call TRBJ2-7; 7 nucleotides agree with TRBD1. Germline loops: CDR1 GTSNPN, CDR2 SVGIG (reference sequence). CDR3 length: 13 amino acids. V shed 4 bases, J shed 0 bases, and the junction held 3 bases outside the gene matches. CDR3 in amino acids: CAWIGTASYEQYF. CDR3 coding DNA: TGTGCCTGGATTGGGACAGCCTCCTACGAGCAGTACTTC.

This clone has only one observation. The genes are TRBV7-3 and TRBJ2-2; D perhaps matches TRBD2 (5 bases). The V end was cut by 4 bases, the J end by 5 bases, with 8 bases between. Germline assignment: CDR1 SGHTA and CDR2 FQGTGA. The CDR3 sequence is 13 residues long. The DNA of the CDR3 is TGTGCCAGCAGCTACGGACTGACCGGGGAGCTGTTTTTT. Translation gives CASSYGLTGELFF.

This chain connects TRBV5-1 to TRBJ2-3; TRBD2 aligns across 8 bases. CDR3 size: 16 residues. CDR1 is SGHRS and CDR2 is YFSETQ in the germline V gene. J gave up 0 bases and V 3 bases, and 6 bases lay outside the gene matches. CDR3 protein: CASSYIAGPSTDTQYF. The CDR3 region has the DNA TGCGCCAGCAGCTATATAGCGGGACCTAGCACAGATACGCAGTATTTT.

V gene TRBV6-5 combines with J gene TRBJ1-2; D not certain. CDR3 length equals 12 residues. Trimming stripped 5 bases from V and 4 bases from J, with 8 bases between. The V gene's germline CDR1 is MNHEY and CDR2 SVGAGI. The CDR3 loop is CASSREGYGYTF. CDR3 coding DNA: TGTGCCAGCAGTCGGGAGGGCTATGGCTACACCTTC.

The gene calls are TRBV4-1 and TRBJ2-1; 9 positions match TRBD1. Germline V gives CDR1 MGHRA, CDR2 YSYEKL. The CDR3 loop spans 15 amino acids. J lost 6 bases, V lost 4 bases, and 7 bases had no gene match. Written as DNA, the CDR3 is TGCGCCAGCAGCCGGAATGGACAGGGGTCCAATGAGCAGTTCTTC. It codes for CASSRNGQGSNEQFF.

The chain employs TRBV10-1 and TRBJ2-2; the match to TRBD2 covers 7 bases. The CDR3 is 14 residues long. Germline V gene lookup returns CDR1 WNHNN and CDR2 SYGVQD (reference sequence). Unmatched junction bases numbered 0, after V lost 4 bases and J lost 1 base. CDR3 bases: TGCGCCAGCAGTGGCGGGGGGAACACCGGGGAGCTGTTTTTT. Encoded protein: CASSGGGNTGELFF.

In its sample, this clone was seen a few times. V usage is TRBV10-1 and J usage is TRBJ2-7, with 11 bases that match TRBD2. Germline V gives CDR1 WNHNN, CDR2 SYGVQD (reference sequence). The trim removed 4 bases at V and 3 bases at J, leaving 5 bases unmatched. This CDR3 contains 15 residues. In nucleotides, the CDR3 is TGCGCCAGCAGTGGGACCGGGACTAGCGGCTACGAGCAGTACTTC. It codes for CASSGTGTSGYEQYF.

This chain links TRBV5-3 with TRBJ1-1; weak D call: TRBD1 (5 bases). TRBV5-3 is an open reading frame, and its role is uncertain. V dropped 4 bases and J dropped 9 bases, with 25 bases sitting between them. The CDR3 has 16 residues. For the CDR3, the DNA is TGTGCCAGAAGCCCCGTTATCCGGACAAGCACCAGGAAAGCTTTCTTT. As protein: CARSPVIRTSTRKAFF.